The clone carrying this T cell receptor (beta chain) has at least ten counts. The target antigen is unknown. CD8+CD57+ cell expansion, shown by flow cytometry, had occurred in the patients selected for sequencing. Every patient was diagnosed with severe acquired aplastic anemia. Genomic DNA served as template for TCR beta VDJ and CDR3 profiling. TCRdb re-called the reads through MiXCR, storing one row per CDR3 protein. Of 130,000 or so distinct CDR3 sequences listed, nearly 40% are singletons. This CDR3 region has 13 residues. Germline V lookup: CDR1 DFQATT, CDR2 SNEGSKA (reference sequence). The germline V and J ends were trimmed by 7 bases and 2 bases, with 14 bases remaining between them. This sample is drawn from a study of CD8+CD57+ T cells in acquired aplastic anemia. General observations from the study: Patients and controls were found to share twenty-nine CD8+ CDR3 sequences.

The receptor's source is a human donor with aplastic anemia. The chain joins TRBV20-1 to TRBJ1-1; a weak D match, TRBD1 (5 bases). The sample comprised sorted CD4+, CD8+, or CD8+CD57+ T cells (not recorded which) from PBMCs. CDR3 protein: CSGTKGPNTEAFF. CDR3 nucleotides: TGCAGTGGGACCAAGGGACCTAACACTGAAGCTTTCTTT.